The sequence of this T cell receptor (beta chain) was determined in a study of shared clonotypes between healthy human individuals (TCRdb year 2020). Background on the whole study: The cohort included three men and two women between 18 and 49 years of age. The study deeply sequenced blood TCR repertoires of about 5 healthy adults to estimate repertoire size and the extent of clonotype sharing between individuals. Libraries were prepared and TCR repertoires were sequenced by different laboratories using diverse techniques, in order to increase sequencing depth and limit assay-specific biases. Leukapheresis yielded between about 0.94 and 10 billion PBMCs per donor.

TCR CDR3 regions were amplified from genomic DNA by multiplex PCR using the deep immunoSEQ assay. Genomic DNA extracted from each cell subset was distributed evenly over all wells of several immunoSEQ 96-well plates, and each plate served as one replicate. Each replicate PCR for unsorted PBMC received about 0.3 ug genomic DNA, equal to 30,000 or so T cell genomes. Genomic DNA from unsorted PBMC was sequenced over ten immunoSEQ deep assay plates. Purified libraries were measured with a Qubit 3.0 fluorometer, size-checked on a Bioanalyzer 2100, and measured again with the KAPA Library Quantification kit. A separate single-read 150-cycle Illumina NextSeq 550 flow cell was used to sequence each immunoSEQ 96-well plate. As for the authors' bioinformatics: Because the immunoSEQ output included only junctional sequences and no quality scores, the filtering could not be the same as the filtering used for full-length reads. To assign V/J genes and CDR3, sequences were annotated against IMGT germline references using PyIR, a Python wrapper for IgBLAST v1.9. Reads were removed for weak V/J assignments (E-value above 1e-6), missing CDR3, stop codons, out-of-frame junctions, or ambiguous translated residues. V3J clonotypes were defined as sequences sharing the same inferred V gene, J gene, and CDR3 amino acid sequence. To compute the percentage overlap between repertoires, the number of shared unique clonotypes was divided by the size of the smaller repertoire. RTK rarefaction, the Chao1 estimator, and Recon v2.1 estimates of unobserved clonotypes were used to assess repertoire richness. Entries here come from immuneACCESS through TCRdb and include only in-frame sequences with V and J called. Some clones fail to appear in such tables; in the studies checked, an unresolved V gene covers under half of the shortfall, and the cause of the remainder is unknown. From that table come the V and J calls and clone size; the DNA was used to work out D and trimming. This sample lists about 560,000 clones; roughly 79% were detected once. Of the sample, around 12% falls within the top ten clones.

Relative to germline, V is 6 bases shorter and J is 2 bases shorter, with 13 bases between their ends. CDR1 and CDR2 are drawn from the germline V gene: SNHLY, FYNNEI. The CDR3 runs 14 residues from the cysteine to the phenylalanine. The read is trimmed to its CDR3 DNA, 42 bases read in frame from base 1. A remark on this clone: The specificity of this receptor is unknown. Nothing much larger sits one base from this clone, and base qualities are not available.

The donors were healthy, HIV-negative adults who had no recently reported acute infections or vaccinations. Every donor was a Caucasian adult residing in Nashville, Tennessee, USA. For unsorted samples, 85 million to 100 million PBMCs were counted, and genomic DNA was extracted using the QIAamp DNA Blood Mini kit. Blood was obtained by leukapheresis, after which PBMCs were separated by Ficoll-Histopaque density gradient centrifugation and cryopreserved in liquid nitrogen vapor phase. Paper-wide results and their limitations: Only blood was sampled, and tissue TCR repertoires likely differ from those in blood. Pairwise subsampling indicated that sequencing depth was expected to affect the degree of clonotype sharing among donors. Because the study included only a small number of donors, the genetic and exposure-history diversity represented was limited.

Material: PBMCs. The sequence joins TRBV2 to TRBJ1-1; the D gene remains uncertain. This clonotype originated in a middle-aged woman in good health. Some clones in this sample may be carry-over from other donors' samples. The bases are TGTGCCAGCAGCCGAAGGTTTGTCAACACTGAAGCTTTCTTT. This yields the protein CASSRRFVNTEAFF. Joined to the reference TRBV2 and TRBJ1-1 proteins, this CDR3 gives the full variable domain: EPEVTQTPSHQVTQMGQEVILRCVPISNHLYFYWYRQILGQKVEFLVSFYNNEISEKSEIFDDQFSVERPDGSNFTLKIRSTKLEDSAMYFCASSRRFVNTEAFFGQGTRLTVV.